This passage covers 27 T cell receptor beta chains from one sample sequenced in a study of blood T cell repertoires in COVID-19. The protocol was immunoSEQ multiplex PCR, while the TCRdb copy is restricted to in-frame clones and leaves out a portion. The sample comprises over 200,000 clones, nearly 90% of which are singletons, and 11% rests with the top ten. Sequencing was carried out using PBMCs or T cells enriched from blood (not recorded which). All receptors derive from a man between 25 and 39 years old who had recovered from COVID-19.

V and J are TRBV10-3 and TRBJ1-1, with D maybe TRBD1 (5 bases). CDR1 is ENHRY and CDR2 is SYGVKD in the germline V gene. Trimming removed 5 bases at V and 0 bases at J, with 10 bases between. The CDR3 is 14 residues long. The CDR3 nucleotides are TGTGCCATCAGTAAAGGGGTCATGAACACTGAAGCTTTCTTT. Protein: CAISKGVMNTEAFF.

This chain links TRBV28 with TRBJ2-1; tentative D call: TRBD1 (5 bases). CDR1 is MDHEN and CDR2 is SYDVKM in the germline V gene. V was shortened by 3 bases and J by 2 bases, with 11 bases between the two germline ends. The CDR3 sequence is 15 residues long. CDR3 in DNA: TGTGCCAGCAGTTTTGTCCCGGACACCTACAATGAGCAGTTCTTC. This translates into CASSFVPDTYNEQFF.

The CDR3 nucleotides read TGTGCCAGCAGTGAACTTTGGACACGAGAAAATTCACCCCTCCACTTT. The encoded protein is CASSELWTRENSPLHF. This chain connects TRBV6-1 to TRBJ1-6, with D possibly being TRBD1 (5 bases). The germline V gene has CDR1 MNHNS and CDR2 SASEGT. The V gene lost 2 bases and the J gene lost 7 bases, with 15 bases spanning the gap. This CDR3 region has 16 residues.

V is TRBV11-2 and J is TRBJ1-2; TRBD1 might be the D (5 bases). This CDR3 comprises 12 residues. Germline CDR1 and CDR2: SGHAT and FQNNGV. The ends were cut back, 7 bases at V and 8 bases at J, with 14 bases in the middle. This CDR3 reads CASMGPIGGYTF. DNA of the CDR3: TGTGCCAGCATGGGGCCGATAGGGGGCTACACCTTC.

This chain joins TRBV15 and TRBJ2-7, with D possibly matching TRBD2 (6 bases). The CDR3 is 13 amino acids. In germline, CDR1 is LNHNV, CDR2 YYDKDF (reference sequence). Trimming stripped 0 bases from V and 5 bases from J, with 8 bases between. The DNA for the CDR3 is TGTGCCACCAGCAGAGATGGAGGGGACGAGCAGTACTTC. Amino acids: CATSRDGGDEQYF.

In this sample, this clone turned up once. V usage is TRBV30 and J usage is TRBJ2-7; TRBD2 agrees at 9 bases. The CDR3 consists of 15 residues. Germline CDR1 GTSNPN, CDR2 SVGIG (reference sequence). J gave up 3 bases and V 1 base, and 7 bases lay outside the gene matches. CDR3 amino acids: CAWSGGAGGYYEQYF. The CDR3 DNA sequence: TGTGCCTGGAGTGGTGGAGCGGGGGGTTACTACGAGCAGTACTTC.

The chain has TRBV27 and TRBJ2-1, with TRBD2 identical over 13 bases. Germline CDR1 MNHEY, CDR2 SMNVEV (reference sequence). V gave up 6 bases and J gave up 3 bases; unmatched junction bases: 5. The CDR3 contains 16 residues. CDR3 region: CASRGTSGESYNEQFF. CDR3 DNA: TGTGCCAGCAGAGGGACTAGCGGGGAGAGCTACAATGAGCAGTTCTTC.

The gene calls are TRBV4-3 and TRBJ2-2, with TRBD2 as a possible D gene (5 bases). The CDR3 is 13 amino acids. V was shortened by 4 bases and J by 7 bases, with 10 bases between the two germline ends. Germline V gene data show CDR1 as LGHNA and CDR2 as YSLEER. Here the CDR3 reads CASSLASFGELFF. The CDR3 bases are TGCGCCAGCAGCCTAGCGAGCTTCGGGGAGCTGTTTTTT.

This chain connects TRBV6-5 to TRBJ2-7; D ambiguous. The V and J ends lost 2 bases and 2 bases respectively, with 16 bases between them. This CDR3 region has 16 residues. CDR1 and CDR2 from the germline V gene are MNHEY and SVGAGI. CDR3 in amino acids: CASSYNEADLTYEQYF. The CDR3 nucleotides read TGTGCCAGCAGTTACAATGAGGCCGACCTCACCTACGAGCAGTACTTC.

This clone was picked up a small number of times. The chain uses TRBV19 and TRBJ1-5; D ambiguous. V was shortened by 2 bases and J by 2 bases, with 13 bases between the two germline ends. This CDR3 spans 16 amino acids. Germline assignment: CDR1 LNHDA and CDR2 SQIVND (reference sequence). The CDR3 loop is CASSIFGGKGNQPQHF. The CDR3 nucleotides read TGTGCCAGTAGTATATTTGGAGGGAAGGGCAATCAGCCCCAGCATTTT. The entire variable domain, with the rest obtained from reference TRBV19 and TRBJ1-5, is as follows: DGGITQSPKYLFRKEGQNVTLSCEQNLNHDAMYWYRQDPGQGLRLIYYSQIVNDFQKGDIAEGYSVSREKKESFPLTVTSAQKNPTAFYLCASSIFGGKGNQPQHFGDGTRLSIL.

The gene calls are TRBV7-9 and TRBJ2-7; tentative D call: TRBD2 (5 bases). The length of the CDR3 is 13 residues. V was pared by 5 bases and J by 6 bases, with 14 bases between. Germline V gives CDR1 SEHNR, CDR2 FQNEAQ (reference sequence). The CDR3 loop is CASSLPPSSEQYF. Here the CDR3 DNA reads TGTGCCAGCAGCCTCCCGCCTAGCAGCGAGCAGTACTTC.

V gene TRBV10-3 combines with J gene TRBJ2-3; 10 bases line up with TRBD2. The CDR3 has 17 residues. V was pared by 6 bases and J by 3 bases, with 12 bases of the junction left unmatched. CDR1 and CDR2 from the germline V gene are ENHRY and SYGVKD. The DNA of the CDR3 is TGTGCCATCAGGAAGACTAGCGGGCCCGGCCGGACAGATACGCAGTATTTT. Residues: CAIRKTSGPGRTDTQYF.

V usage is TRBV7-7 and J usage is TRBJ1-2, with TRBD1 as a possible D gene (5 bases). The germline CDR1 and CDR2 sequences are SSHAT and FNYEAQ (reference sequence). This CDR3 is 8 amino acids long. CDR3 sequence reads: CASPQGTF. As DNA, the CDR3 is TGTGCTAGTCCCCAGGGCACCTTC.

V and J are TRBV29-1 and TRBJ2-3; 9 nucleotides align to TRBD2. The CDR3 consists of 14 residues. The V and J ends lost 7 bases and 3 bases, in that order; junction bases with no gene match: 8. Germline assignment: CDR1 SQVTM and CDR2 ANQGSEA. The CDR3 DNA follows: TGCAGCGCTCCGCTAGCGGGGAGAACAGATACGCAGTATTTT. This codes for CSAPLAGRTDTQYF.

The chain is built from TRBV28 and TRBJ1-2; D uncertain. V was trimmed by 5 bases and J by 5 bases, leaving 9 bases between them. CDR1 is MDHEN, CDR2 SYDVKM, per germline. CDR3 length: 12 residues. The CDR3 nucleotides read TGTGCCAGCAGTCCCGGGGTTTATGGCTACACCTTC. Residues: CASSPGVYGYTF.

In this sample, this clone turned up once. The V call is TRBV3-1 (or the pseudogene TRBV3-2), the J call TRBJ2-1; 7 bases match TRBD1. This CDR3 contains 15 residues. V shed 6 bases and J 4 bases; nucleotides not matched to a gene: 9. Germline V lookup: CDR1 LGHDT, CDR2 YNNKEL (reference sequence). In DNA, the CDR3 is TGTGCCAGCAGTCCGGGACAGACATCTTACAATGAGCAGTTCTTC. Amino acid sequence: CASSPGQTSYNEQFF.

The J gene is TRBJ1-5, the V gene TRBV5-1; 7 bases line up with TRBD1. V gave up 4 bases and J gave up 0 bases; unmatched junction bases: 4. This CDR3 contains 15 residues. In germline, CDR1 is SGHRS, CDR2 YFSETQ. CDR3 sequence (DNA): TGCGCCAGCAGCATAGGGACAGTTAGCAATCAGCCCCAGCATTTT. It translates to CASSIGTVSNQPQHF.

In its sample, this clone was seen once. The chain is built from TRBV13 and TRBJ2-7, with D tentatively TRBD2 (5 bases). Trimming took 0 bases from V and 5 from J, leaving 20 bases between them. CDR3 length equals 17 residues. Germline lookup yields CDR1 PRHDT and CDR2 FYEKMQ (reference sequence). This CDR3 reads CASSLGRRGGHHHEQYF. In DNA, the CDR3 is TGTGCCAGCAGCTTAGGCCGACGGGGTGGGCATCACCACGAGCAGTACTTC.

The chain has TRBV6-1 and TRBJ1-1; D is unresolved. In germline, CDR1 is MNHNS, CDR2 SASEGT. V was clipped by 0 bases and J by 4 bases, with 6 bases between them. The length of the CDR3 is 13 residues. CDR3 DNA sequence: TGTGCCAGCAGTGAAGCTCGCGGCACTGAAGCTTTCTTT. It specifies CASSEARGTEAFF.

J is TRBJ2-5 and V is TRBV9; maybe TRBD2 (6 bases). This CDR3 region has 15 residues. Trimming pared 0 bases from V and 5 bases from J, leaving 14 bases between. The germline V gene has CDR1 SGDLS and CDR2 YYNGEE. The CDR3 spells CASSVGRAHLETQYF. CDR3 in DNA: TGTGCCAGCAGCGTAGGGAGGGCACATCTTGAGACCCAGTACTTC.

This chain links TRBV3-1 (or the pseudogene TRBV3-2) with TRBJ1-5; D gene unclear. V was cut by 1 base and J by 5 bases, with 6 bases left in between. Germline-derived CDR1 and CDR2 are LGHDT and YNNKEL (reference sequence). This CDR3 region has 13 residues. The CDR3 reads CASSQARDQPQHF. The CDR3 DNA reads TGTGCCAGCAGCCAAGCCCGTGATCAGCCCCAGCATTTT.

The CDR3 reads CASSLTAPYEQYF. CDR3 nucleotide sequence: TGTGCCAGCAGTTTAACTGCTCCCTACGAGCAGTACTTC. The chain has TRBV28 and TRBJ2-7; D gene unclear. Germline CDR1 reads MDHEN; CDR2 reads SYDVKM. The CDR3 is 13 residues long. V gave up 2 bases and J gave up 2 bases, with 7 bases separating them. Using reference TRBV28 and TRBJ2-7 for the parts outside the CDR3, the full variable domain is DVKVTQSSRYLVKRTGEKVFLECVQDMDHENMFWYRQDPGLGLRLIYFSYDVKMKEKGDIPEGYSVSREKKERFSLILESASTNQTSMYLCASSLTAPYEQYFGPGTRLTVT.

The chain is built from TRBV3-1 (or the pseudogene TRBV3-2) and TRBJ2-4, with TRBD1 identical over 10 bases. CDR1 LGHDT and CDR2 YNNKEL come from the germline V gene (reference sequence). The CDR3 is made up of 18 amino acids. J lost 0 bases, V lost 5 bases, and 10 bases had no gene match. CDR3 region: CASSARDRGDLAKNIQYF. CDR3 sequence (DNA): TGTGCCAGCAGCGCCCGGGACAGGGGAGATCTAGCCAAAAACATTCAGTACTTC.

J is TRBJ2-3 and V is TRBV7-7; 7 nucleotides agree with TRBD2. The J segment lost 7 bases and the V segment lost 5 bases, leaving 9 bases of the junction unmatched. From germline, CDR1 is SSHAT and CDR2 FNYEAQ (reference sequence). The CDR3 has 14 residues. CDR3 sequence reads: CASSPGVAGHTQYF. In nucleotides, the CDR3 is TGTGCCAGCAGCCCCGGGGTAGCGGGCCATACGCAGTATTTT.

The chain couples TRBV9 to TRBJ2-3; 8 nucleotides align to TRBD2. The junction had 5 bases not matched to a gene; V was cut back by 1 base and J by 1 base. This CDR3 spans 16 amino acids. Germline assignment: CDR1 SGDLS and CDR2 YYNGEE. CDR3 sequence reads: CASSVNPAGGTDTQYF. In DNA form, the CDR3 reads TGTGCCAGCAGCGTAAATCCAGCGGGAGGCACAGATACGCAGTATTTT.

In DNA, the CDR3 is TGTGCCAGTACGGTGGACACAAGGACCTATGGCTACACCTTC. Translating gives CASTVDTRTYGYTF. The V call is TRBV9, the J call TRBJ1-2; TRBD1 might be the D (5 bases). The germline V gene encodes CDR1 SGDLS and CDR2 YYNGEE. V lost 8 bases and J lost 4, with 18 bases in between. The CDR3 totals 14 residues.

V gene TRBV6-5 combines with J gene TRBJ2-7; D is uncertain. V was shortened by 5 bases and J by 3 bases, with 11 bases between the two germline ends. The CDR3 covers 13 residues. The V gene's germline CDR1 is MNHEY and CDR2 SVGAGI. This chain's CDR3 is CASSNRLGYEQYF. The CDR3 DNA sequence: TGTGCCAGCAGTAACCGACTGGGCTACGAGCAGTACTTC.